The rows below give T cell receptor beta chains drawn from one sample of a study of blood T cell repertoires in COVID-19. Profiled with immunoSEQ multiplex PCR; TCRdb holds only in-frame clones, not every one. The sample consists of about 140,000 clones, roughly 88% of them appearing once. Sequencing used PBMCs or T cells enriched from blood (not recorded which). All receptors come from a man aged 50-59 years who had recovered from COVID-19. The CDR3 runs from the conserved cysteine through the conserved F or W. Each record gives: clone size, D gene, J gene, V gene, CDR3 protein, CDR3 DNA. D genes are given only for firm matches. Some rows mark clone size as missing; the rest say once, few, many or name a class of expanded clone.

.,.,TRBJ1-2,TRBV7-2,CASSPPGDYGYTF,TGTGCCAGCAGCCCCCCAGGGGACTATGGCTACACCTTC
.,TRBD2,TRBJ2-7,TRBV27,CASRLRAGLYEQYF,TGTGCCAGCAGATTGCGAGCGGGACTATACGAGCAGTACTTC
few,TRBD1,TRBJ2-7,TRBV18,CASSPPGTVLQYF,TGTGCCAGCTCACCCCCCGGGACAGTCTTGCAGTACTTC
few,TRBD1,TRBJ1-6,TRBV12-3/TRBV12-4,CASRLDRASPLHF,TGTGCCAGCAGACTAGACAGGGCTTCACCCCTCCACTTT
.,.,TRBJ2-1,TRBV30,CAWRSYNEQFF,TGTGCCTGGCGCTCCTACAATGAGCAGTTCTTC
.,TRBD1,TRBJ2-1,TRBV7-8,CASRIQTGTDNEQFF,TGTGCCAGCAGAATTCAAACCGGGACAGACAATGAGCAGTTCTTC
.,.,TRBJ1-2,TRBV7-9,CASSRYEGNYGYTF,TGTGCCAGCAGCCGTTATGAGGGTAACTATGGCTACACCTTC
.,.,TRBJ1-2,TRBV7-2,CASSLATGNYGYTF,TGTGCCAGCAGCTTAGCTACCGGTAACTATGGCTACACCTTC
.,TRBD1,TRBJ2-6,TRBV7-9,CASNRQGMAGANVLTF,TGTGCCAGCAACAGACAGGGGATGGCTGGGGCCAACGTCCTGACTTTC
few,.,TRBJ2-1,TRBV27,CASRPLVIGVAYNEQFF,TGTGCCAGCAGGCCCCTGGTGATTGGAGTTGCCTACAATGAGCAGTTCTTC